This TCR beta chain was sequenced in a study of Graves' ophthalmopathy and Graves' hyperthyroidism. There are many counts of this clonotype. Its antigen is not known. Regarding the study as a whole: Discriminating ophthalmopathy from stable hyperthyroidism, a 13-signature model attained a sensitivity of approximately 90% and a specificity of about 81%.

RNA transcripts were the source from which TCR beta CDR3 regions were amplified. HTBI primers primed a first-round RT-PCR, and a second-round multiplex PCR followed. Using its own MiXCR run on the multiplex PCR reads, TCRdb lists one record per CDR3 protein. The sample carries a few hundred thousand distinct CDR3 sequences, about a sixth recorded once. This CDR3 is built from 15 residues. Trimming left V 5 bases short and J 6 bases short, with 19 bases between. Germline V gives CDR1 MNHNS, CDR2 SASEGT. It was on clinical symptoms, serum thyroxine, TRAb, thyroid ultrasound and orbital computed tomography that diagnosis relied.

The chain recombines TRBV6-1 with TRBJ1-2; D call uncertain. This sequence originates from an adult woman with stable Graves' hyperthyroidism. The sequenced material came from peripheral blood. The CDR3 nucleotides read TGTGCCAGCAGTCCCTCCTATTTTTTTTCTAATGGCTACACCTTC. It codes for CASSPSYFFSNGYTF.